The 17 T cell receptor beta chains given below trace back to one sample, sequenced in a study of blood T cell repertoires in COVID-19. Clones were sequenced by immunoSEQ multiplex PCR, and TCRdb holds only the in-frame ones, with some missing. The repertoire holds about 100,000 clones, roughly nine tenths seen once, with 2.1% in the top ten. The sequenced sample consisted of peripheral blood. All receptors come from a man over 45 with active COVID-19.

A single count supports this clone. The chain combines TRBV5-4 with TRBJ2-1; 9 bases agree with TRBD1. V lost 5 bases to trimming and J lost 0 bases; unmatched junction nucleotides: 3. CDR3 size: 15 residues. Germline CDR1 is SGHNT and CDR2 is YYREEE (reference sequence). The CDR3 region has the DNA TGTGCCAGCAGGCCGGACAGGGGCTCCTACAATGAGCAGTTCTTC. Its translation is CASRPDRGSYNEQFF.

J is TRBJ1-1 and V is TRBV19; weak D call: TRBD1 (5 bases). The CDR3 loop spans 15 amino acids. Germline CDR1 and CDR2: LNHDA and SQIVND (reference sequence). Trimming shortened V by 1 base and J by 2 bases, and 11 bases separated the two germline ends. The CDR3 region is CASSIGGVINTEAFF. DNA of the CDR3: TGTGCCAGTAGTATAGGGGGGGTAATTAACACTGAAGCTTTCTTT.

The rearrangement uses TRBV6-5 and TRBJ1-2; 10 bases match TRBD1. There are 14 residues in the CDR3. Unmatched junction bases numbered 5, after V lost 6 bases and J lost 4 bases. Germline V CDR1 and CDR2: MNHEY, SVGAGI. The CDR3 here is CASRKTGGGYGYTF. Here the CDR3 DNA reads TGTGCCAGCAGAAAGACAGGGGGCGGCTATGGCTACACCTTC.

The V call is TRBV5-1, the J call TRBJ2-1; the match to TRBD2 covers 11 bases. The CDR3 length is 17 residues. Germline assignment: CDR1 SGHRS and CDR2 YFSETQ. V lost 1 base, J lost 1 base, and 4 bases stayed unmatched. Here the CDR3 DNA reads TGCGCCAGCAGCTTGCCCGGGACTAGCGGTTCCTACAATGAGCAGTTCTTC. Its protein product is CASSLPGTSGSYNEQFF.

The chain employs TRBV4-2 and TRBJ1-5; 9 bases fit TRBD1. The CDR3 has 18 amino acids. From germline, CDR1 is LGHNA and CDR2 YNFKEQ. V dropped 0 bases and J dropped 2; count of bases not matched to a gene: 8. The CDR3 region has the DNA TGTGCCAGCAGCCAAGAAACTACAGGGGGCGAGGGCAATCAGCCCCAGCATTTT. This codes for CASSQETTGGEGNQPQHF.

This chain links TRBV7-6 with TRBJ2-7; 12 bases map to TRBD1. The J segment lost 7 bases and the V segment lost 5 bases, leaving 9 bases of the junction unmatched. Germline lookup yields CDR1 SGHVS and CDR2 FNYEAQ. CDR3 length: 15 residues. The CDR3 is CASSPTGQGAREQYF. The CDR3 region has the DNA TGTGCCAGCAGCCCGACGGGACAGGGGGCGCGGGAGCAGTACTTC.

J is TRBJ1-3 and V is TRBV2; D may be TRBD1 (6 bases). This CDR3 comprises 15 residues. The ends were cut back, 8 bases at V and 0 bases at J, with 14 bases in the middle. The V gene's germline CDR1 is SNHLY and CDR2 FYNNEI. The CDR3 sequence is CASRSDSISGNTIYF. For the CDR3, the DNA is TGTGCCAGCCGATCGGACAGCATCTCTGGAAACACCATATATTTT.

This chain connects TRBV4-2 to TRBJ2-2; possibly TRBD2 for D (5 bases). The CDR3 contains 15 residues. CDR1 and CDR2 (germline): LGHNA, YNFKEQ. V shed 1 base and J shed 7 bases, with 13 bases lying between them. The CDR3 reads CASSQVYSGVGELFF. CDR3 DNA: TGTGCCAGCAGCCAAGTGTACTCCGGGGTCGGGGAGCTGTTTTTT.

The gene calls are TRBV12-3 or TRBV12-4 and TRBJ2-7; possibly TRBD2 for D (5 bases). V lost 4 bases, J lost 5 bases, and 12 bases lay in between. The CDR3 has 13 residues. The CDR3 protein is CASSSRTSHEQYF. CDR3 DNA sequence: TGTGCCAGCAGTTCCCGGACTTCCCACGAGCAGTACTTC.

V and J are TRBV3-1 (or the pseudogene TRBV3-2) and TRBJ1-3, with D perhaps TRBD1 (6 bases). V was trimmed by 1 base and J by 4 bases, leaving 11 bases between them. The length of the CDR3 is 15 residues. Germline V gene lookup returns CDR1 LGHDT and CDR2 YNNKEL (reference sequence). CDR3 DNA sequence: TGTGCCAGCAGCCAAGGACTCAGGGGCGGAAACACCATATATTTT. Protein sequence: CASSQGLRGGNTIYF.

V gene TRBV14 combines with J gene TRBJ1-6; D is unclear. V was shortened by 4 bases and J by 6 bases, with 7 bases between the two germline ends. The germline gives CDR1 SGHDN, CDR2 FVKESK. This CDR3 contains 13 residues. The CDR3 region is CASSLGGNSPLHF. In DNA, the CDR3 is TGTGCCAGCAGCCTCGGAGGTAATTCACCCCTCCACTTT.

The chain links TRBV7-8 to TRBJ1-4, with TRBD1 identical over 10 bases. Per germline, CDR1 SGHVS and CDR2 FQNEAQ. The CDR3 has 18 residues. V gave up 5 bases and J gave up 8 bases; unmatched junction bases: 17. CDR3 amino acids: CASSRGQGFGRSREKLFF. The CDR3 bases are TGTGCCAGCAGCCGGGGACAGGGGTTTGGCCGATCGAGAGAAAAACTGTTTTTT. The whole variable domain, filled in from reference TRBV7-8 and TRBJ1-4, reads GAGVSQSPRYKVAKRGQDVALRCDPISGHVSLFWYQQALGQGPEFLTYFQNEAQLDKSGLPSDRFFAERPEGSVSTLKIQRTQQEDSAVYLCASSRGQGFGRSREKLFFGSGTQLSVL.

The chain carries TRBV6-1 and TRBJ1-2; possible D gene TRBD1, 6 bases. Trimming took 3 bases from V and 0 from J, leaving 11 bases between them. This CDR3 region has 15 residues. Per the germline V gene, CDR1 is MNHNS and CDR2 is SASEGT. The CDR3 DNA sequence: TGTGCCAGCAGTGAGCGACAGGCAGCTAACTATGGCTACACCTTC. Amino acids: CASSERQAANYGYTF.

The DNA of the CDR3 is TGTGCCAGCAGCACACAGGAAAACACTGAAGCTTTCTTT. Translating gives CASSTQENTEAFF. J is TRBJ1-1 and V is TRBV3-1 (or the pseudogene TRBV3-2); D is perhaps TRBD1 (5 bases). The CDR3 sequence is 13 residues long. Trimming removed 5 bases at V and 2 bases at J, with 9 bases between. The germline CDR1 and CDR2 sequences are LGHDT and YNNKEL (reference sequence).

As DNA, the CDR3 is TGTGCCAGCAGCTCCATCGGGGGGGCGTCAGGAAACACCATATATTTT. Its translation: CASSSIGGASGNTIYF. The V and J genes are TRBV11-2 and TRBJ1-3; TRBD1 might be the D (6 bases). Trimming removed 4 bases at V and 4 bases at J, with 17 bases between. Germline-derived CDR1 and CDR2 are SGHAT and FQNNGV. This CDR3 is built from 16 residues.

This chain joins TRBV24-1 and TRBJ2-2; tentative D call: TRBD2 (7 bases). CDR1 is KGHDR, CDR2 SFDVKD, per germline. The V and J ends lost 2 bases and 1 base respectively, with 31 bases between them. This CDR3 region has 23 residues. The CDR3 coding sequence is TGTGCCACCAGTGATTCCACCCGAGGCGGGAGAAGGGGGGCAGGGAGGAACACCGGGGAGCTGTTTTTT. Protein sequence: CATSDSTRGGRRGAGRNTGELFF.

The genes are TRBV6-8 and TRBJ2-3; tentatively, D is TRBD2 (5 bases). The CDR3 runs to 17 residues. V was cut by 0 bases and J by 3 bases, with 16 bases left in between. Germline CDR1 reads MNHGY; CDR2 reads SAAAGT. The CDR3 reads CASSYSTSSRRTDTQYF. The CDR3, as DNA: TGTGCCAGCAGTTACTCGACATCCTCCAGGAGGACAGATACGCAGTATTTT.